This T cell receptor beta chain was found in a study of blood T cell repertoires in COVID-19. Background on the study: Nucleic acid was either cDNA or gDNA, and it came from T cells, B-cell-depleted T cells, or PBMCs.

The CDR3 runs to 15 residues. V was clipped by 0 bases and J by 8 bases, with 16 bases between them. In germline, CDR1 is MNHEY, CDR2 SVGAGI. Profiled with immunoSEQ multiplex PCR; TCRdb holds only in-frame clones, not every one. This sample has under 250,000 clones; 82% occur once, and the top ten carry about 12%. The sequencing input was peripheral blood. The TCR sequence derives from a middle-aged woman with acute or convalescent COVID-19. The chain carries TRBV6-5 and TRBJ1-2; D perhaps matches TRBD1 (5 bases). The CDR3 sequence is CASSYSSQGGLGYTF. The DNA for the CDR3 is TGTGCCAGCAGTTACTCGAGTCAGGGAGGATTGGGCTACACCTTC.